Below, 5 T cell receptor beta chains from the same sample are listed, as sequenced in a study of T cell changes during pregnancy in multiple sclerosis (dated by TCRdb to 2018 to 2020). Library construction relied on the immunoSEQ multiplex PCR assay. TCRdb retrieved this table from immuneACCESS and kept in-frame rearrangements only. Not all clones are present; in checked studies, unresolved V genes account for under half, and no reason is known for the remainder. Here the sample has 80,000 to 100,000 clones; around 92% occur a single time. The ten largest make up about 3% of the sample. The sequenced sample was peripheral blood, obtained in the first trimester of pregnancy. The receptors originated from a female donor with multiple sclerosis, enrolled in a pregnancy study.

V gene TRBV10-3 combines with J gene TRBJ2-1; weak D call: TRBD2 (5 bases). The germline V gene encodes CDR1 ENHRY and CDR2 SYGVKD. The V gene lost 6 bases and the J gene lost 2 bases, with 11 bases spanning the gap. CDR3 size: 14 residues. Here the CDR3 DNA reads TGTGCCATCAGCGGGATACAGACCTACAATGAGCAGTTCTTC. The encoded protein is CAISGIQTYNEQFF.

This chain connects TRBV28 to TRBJ1-2; D unresolved. Germline V gene data show CDR1 as MDHEN and CDR2 as SYDVKM. V gave up 5 bases and J gave up 8 bases, with 12 bases separating them. This CDR3 has 12 amino acids. The CDR3 loop reads CASSPPGPGYTF. In DNA form, the CDR3 reads TGTGCCAGCAGTCCACCCGGTCCGGGCTACACCTTC.

The genes are TRBV11-2 and TRBJ2-7; 9 bases align to TRBD1. The CDR3 loop spans 16 amino acids. Trimming took 7 bases from V and 2 from J; bases not matched to a gene: 12. Germline V CDR1 and CDR2: SGHAT, FQNNGV. CDR3 coding DNA: TGTGCCAGCAACCATCTTGGGACAGGGCCCCCCTACGAGCAGTACTTC. It yields the protein CASNHLGTGPPYEQYF.

The rearrangement joins TRBV10-3 to TRBJ1-2; D is unclear. The germline CDR1 and CDR2 sequences are ENHRY and SYGVKD. The length of the CDR3 is 13 residues. V was shortened by 6 bases and J by 3 bases, with 11 bases between the two germline ends. The CDR3 DNA reads TGTGCCATCAGCAAAGACGGGGACTATGGCTACACCTTC. It codes for CAISKDGDYGYTF.

The chain combines TRBV10-2 with TRBJ2-1; TRBD1 matches 9 bases. V gave up 10 bases and J gave up 8 bases; unmatched junction bases: 3. Germline-derived CDR1 and CDR2 are WSHSY and SAAADI. This CDR3 spans 11 amino acids. The CDR3 sequence: CATRTGDEQFF. CDR3 bases: TGCGCCACAAGGACAGGGGATGAGCAGTTCTTC.